This T cell receptor (beta chain) was sequenced in a study of cytomegalovirus exposure and HLA in healthy donors. General study results and limits: Within the 130 or so validation repertoires, first-cohort TCR clusters tended to co-occur, according to a later analysis. As confirmed in vitro, a few CMV-associated chains were specific for CMV antigens. Usually a TCR sequence was rare, but some public TCRs were found in many donors.

This CDR3 is built from 13 residues. In germline, CDR1 is SGDLS, CDR2 YYNGEE. Trimming at V came to 5 bases and at J to 2 bases, leaving 1 base not matched to a gene. Repertoires were generated with immunoSEQ multiplex PCR, while TCRdb's copy carries only in-frame clones and drops some. Of 97,000 or so clones in the sample, roughly 87% were seen once. Worth noting for this clone: Antigen: not known.

The donors belonged to the roughly 110-subject validation cohort, separate from the approximately 670-subject first cohort. The rearrangement uses TRBV9 and TRBJ1-3, with 7 bases fitting TRBD1. This receptor was taken from a man between 18 and 29 years old in good health and CMV-seropositive. Source material: PBMCs. The DNA of the CDR3 is TGTGCCAGCAGGGGGACAGCTGGAAACACCATATATTTT. This encodes CASRGTAGNTIYF.